Shown below are 7 T cell receptor beta chains from a single sample sequenced in a study of cytotoxic CD8 clonotypes in ibrutinib-treated CLL. Here immunoSEQ multiplex PCR was the method, and the copy in TCRdb shows in-frame clones only, minus some. The sample holds around 41,000 clones, 55% to 75% seen once. This sample comprised PBMCs, obtained at disease progression, from a patient treated with ibrutinib. The receptors originated from a human donor with chronic lymphocytic leukemia.

This clone was detected once. This sequence joins TRBV7-9 and TRBJ2-7; no clear D. The CDR3 consists of 16 residues. Trimming cost V 5 bases and J 0 bases, with 17 bases left between them. Germline CDR1 is SEHNR and CDR2 is FQNEAQ (reference sequence). In nucleotides, the CDR3 is TGTGCCAGCAGCCCCCGGTACCGCACCGACTCCTACGAGCAGTACTTC. Its translation is CASSPRYRTDSYEQYF.

In its sample, this clone was seen a few times. The chain uses TRBV11-1 and TRBJ2-7, with 9 bases fitting TRBD1. The germline V gene encodes CDR1 SGHAT and CDR2 FQDESV (reference sequence). The junction had 7 bases not matched to a gene; V was cut back by 5 bases and J by 2 bases. This CDR3 spans 15 amino acids. CDR3 nucleotides: TGTGCCAGCAGCGTAACCGGGACAGGGCCCTACGAGCAGTACTTC. This gives the protein CASSVTGTGPYEQYF.

The CDR3: CASSKTVTNTEAFF. CDR3 bases: TGTGCCAGCAGTAAGACAGTTACGAACACTGAAGCTTTCTTT. This chain links TRBV6-5 with TRBJ1-1; possible D gene TRBD1, 5 bases. V was shortened by 5 bases and J by 1 base, with 11 bases between the two germline ends. CDR1 and CDR2 (germline): MNHEY, SVGAGI. The CDR3 length is 14 residues.

CDR3: CASRRDVEQFF. For the CDR3, the DNA is TGTGCCAGCAGGAGGGACGTTGAGCAGTTCTTC. V and J are TRBV2 and TRBJ2-1, with D possibly called TRBD1 or TRBD2 (5 bases each). This CDR3 is 11 amino acids long. The V gene's germline CDR1 is SNHLY and CDR2 FYNNEI. V was shortened by 6 bases and J by 9 bases, with 9 bases between the two germline ends.

The chain couples TRBV6-6 to TRBJ2-7; 12 nucleotides align to TRBD2. The length of the CDR3 is 15 residues. J lost 1 base, V lost 6 bases, and 4 bases had no gene match. The V gene's germline CDR1 is MNHNY and CDR2 SVGAGI (reference sequence). CDR3 region: CASSVTSGRSYEQYF. The CDR3, as DNA: TGTGCCAGCAGCGTAACTAGCGGGAGGTCCTACGAGCAGTACTTC.

In this sample, this clone turned up a few times. The chain employs TRBV28 and TRBJ1-1; D not resolved. The length of the CDR3 is 14 residues. Trimming stripped 10 bases from V and 0 bases from J, with 15 bases between. Germline loops: CDR1 MDHEN, CDR2 SYDVKM. This CDR3 is CATSPIDLNTEAFF. The CDR3 DNA sequence: TGTGCCACCTCTCCAATCGACCTGAACACTGAAGCTTTCTTT.

This clone has just a few counts. This chain uses TRBV14 with TRBJ1-2; D is unresolved. The CDR3 runs 11 residues. V was clipped by 0 bases and J by 8 bases, with 4 bases between them. Germline assignment: CDR1 SGHDN and CDR2 FVKESK. Here the CDR3 DNA reads TGTGCCAGCAGCCAAGAATGGGGCTACACCTTC. Amino acids: CASSQEWGYTF.